This TCR beta chain emerged from a study of regulatory T cells in long-lasting Graves disease. Study observations and caveats: Owing to a sample size that was small, accuracy may have been reduced. Persistent disease showed a preference for TRBV28, TRBJ1-2 and TRBJ2-5.

This clonotype was recorded a few times. Its antigen is undetermined. TCR beta libraries were built with iRepertoire HTBI primers and Arm-PCR of CDR3 regions. TCRdb processed the multiplex PCR reads anew with MiXCR; each CDR3 protein has one entry. Here the sample spans roughly 400,000 distinct CDR3 sequences, roughly 23% being singletons. The CDR3 contains 17 residues. Germline V gene lookup returns CDR1 LNHNV and CDR2 YYDKDF (reference sequence). V was pared by 5 bases and J by 3 bases, with 20 bases between. The sample's time point: persistent/refractory GD, antithyroid drugs over 5 years with positive TRAb. Extracted RNA from PBMCs served as the source of the TCR library.

This chain connects TRBV15 to TRBJ1-5; maybe TRBD1 (5 bases). Sequences were derived from peripheral blood mononuclear cells (PBMCs), sampled when the disease was refractory, from a patient treated with antithyroid drugs. The sequence was collected from a female donor with Graves disease. The CDR3 DNA sequence: TGTGCCACCAGCCGGGAAGGGATCAGGGTCGACAATCAGCCCCAGCATTTT. This translates into CATSREGIRVDNQPQHF.